Shown below are 30 T cell receptor beta chains from a single sample sequenced in a study of T cell repertoires and leukemia-associated antigens. Their recognized antigens are unknown. MiXCR, run by TCRdb on the 5' RACE reads, gives a single entry per CDR3 protein. The table shows 13,000 to 15,000 distinct CDR3 sequences, with 30% to 45% occurring only once. Sequenced sample: CD3+ T cells sorted from blood and cultured. The receptor source for this set is a female donor in good health.

Details on this clonotype: At one end the junction does not follow the germline gene, possibly because of a read error. This chain connects TRBV7-7 to TRBJ2-1; D is possibly TRBD2 (6 bases). The CDR3 runs to 15 residues. Germline V gene lookup returns CDR1 SSHAT and CDR2 FNYEAQ (reference sequence). The CDR3: CASRPGTGRLNERFF. The CDR3 nucleotides are TGTGCTAGCCGCCCCGGGACTGGACGTTTGAATGAGCGGTTCTTC.

In this sample, this clonotype turned up a few times. It is unclear where the CDR3 begins or ends on the DNA, so no DNA is shown, and the CDR3 is as TCRdb lists it. This rearrangement joins TRBV12-3 or TRBV12-4 to TRBJ2-4; the DNA was not used to check the table's D call, TRBD1. The length of the CDR3 is 15 amino acids, counting both ends. CDR3 in amino acids: CASSSSSTGRNIQYF.

The chain uses TRBV29-1 and TRBJ2-7; 11 bases align to TRBD2. V shed 2 bases and J 3 bases; nucleotides not matched to a gene: 6. This CDR3 contains 15 residues. Germline V lookup: CDR1 SQVTM, CDR2 ANQGSEA. The CDR3 sequence: CSVELAGGMNYEQYF. The CDR3, as DNA: TGCAGCGTTGAACTAGCGGGAGGCATGAACTACGAGCAGTACTTC.

In this sample, this clonotype turned up once. The conserved final phenylalanine or tryptophan is absent from the CDR3, which likely points to a read error. The chain combines TRBV5-1 with TRBJ2-5, with D hard to call. CDR1 SGHRS and CDR2 YFSETQ come from the germline V gene. The CDR3 is made up of 13 amino acids. CDR3 sequence reads: CAGSLGSQETQYS. The CDR3 DNA follows: TGCGCCGGCAGCTTGGGTAGTCAAGAGACCCAGTACTCC.

By share, this clonotype ranks as medium-sized. The chain is built from TRBV20-1 and TRBJ2-2; D may correspond to TRBD1 or TRBD2 (5 bases each). The germline gives CDR1 DFQATT, CDR2 SNEGSKA (reference sequence). V lost 3 bases, J lost 6 bases, and 11 bases lay in between. This CDR3 region has 13 residues. This chain's CDR3 is CSASRTGPGELFF. The CDR3 DNA reads as TGCAGTGCTAGTCGGACGGGACCCGGGGAGCTGTTTTTT.

This clonotype qualifies as medium-sized. The chain joins TRBV20-1 to TRBJ2-1, with 14 bases fitting TRBD2. Trimming at V came to 1 base and at J to 2 bases, leaving 19 bases not matched to a gene. The CDR3 has 22 residues. The germline V gene has CDR1 DFQATT and CDR2 SNEGSKA (reference sequence). The chain's CDR3 is CSARVGPLGLAGGTYAYNEQFF. Here the CDR3 DNA reads TGCAGTGCTAGAGTGGGACCATTAGGACTAGCGGGAGGAACCTACGCCTACAATGAGCAGTTCTTC.

The chain employs TRBV20-1 and TRBJ2-1, with 11 bases lining up with TRBD2. V dropped 6 bases and J dropped 10; count of bases not matched to a gene: 11. Germline V lookup: CDR1 DFQATT, CDR2 SNEGSKA (reference sequence). The CDR3 loop spans 14 amino acids. The CDR3 loop is CSALGLAENVEQFF. DNA for the CDR3: TGCAGTGCCTTGGGACTAGCGGAAAATGTGGAGCAGTTCTTC.

In its sample, this clonotype was seen many times. The chain employs TRBV4-1 and TRBJ1-2; no clear D. V shed 0 bases and J shed 4 bases, with 18 bases lying between them. The length of the CDR3 is 17 residues. Per the germline V gene, CDR1 is MGHRA and CDR2 is YSYEKL. The CDR3 reads CASSQEAPPRPVYGYTF. The CDR3 nucleotides are TGCGCCAGCAGCCAAGAGGCCCCCCCGAGGCCCGTCTATGGCTACACCTTC.

This clonotype has ten or more counts. Sequence at one end of the junction differs from germline and may be a read error. The V gene is TRBV19, the J gene TRBJ1-3; 8 bases match TRBD1. CDR3 length: 16 residues. CDR1 is LNHDA and CDR2 is SQIVND in the germline V gene (reference sequence). Here the CDR3 DNA reads TGTGCCAGTAGTATGAAAGGACAGGGCTCTGGAAATACCATATATTTT. Translation: CASSMKGQGSGNTIYF.

There are many counts of this clonotype. The rearrangement links TRBV19 to TRBJ2-5; 7 nucleotides agree with TRBD2. J gave up 11 bases and V 2 bases, and 11 bases lay outside the gene matches. Germline CDR1 is LNHDA and CDR2 is SQIVND (reference sequence). This CDR3 has 14 residues. The chain's CDR3 is CASSIRLREGSQYF. For the CDR3, the DNA is TGTGCCAGTAGTATAAGGCTGAGGGAGGGGTCTCAGTACTTC.

By share, this clonotype counts as medium-sized (0.01 to 0.1%). The chain recombines TRBV6-4 with TRBJ2-4; 8 nucleotides match TRBD1. Germline-derived CDR1 and CDR2 are MRHNA and SNTAGT. The V and J ends lost 3 bases and 9 bases, in that order; junction bases with no gene match: 4. CDR3 size: 13 residues. CDR3 loop: CASSETGGSIQYF. CDR3 DNA sequence: TGTGCCAGCAGTGAAACAGGGGGGAGCATTCAGTACTTC.

This clonotype has at least ten counts. The chain carries TRBV21-1 and TRBJ2-2; no check of the table's D call, TRBD1, against the DNA was made. TRBV21-1 is tagged as a pseudogene. The CDR3 covers 17 residues. The DNA of the CDR3 is TGTGCCAGCATGTCGGGCCCGGACTCGGGAAAGGCCGGGGAGCTGTTTTTT. Residues: CASMSGPDSGKAGELFF.

This clonotype appeared many times. J is TRBJ1-5 and V is TRBV2, with D unresolved. CDR1 SNHLY and CDR2 FYNNEI come from the germline V gene. This CDR3 has 14 amino acids. V was cut by 7 bases and J by 4 bases, with 14 bases left in between. The CDR3 is CASTLSRGNQPQHF. CDR3 in DNA: TGTGCCAGCACCCTATCGAGAGGGAATCAGCCCCAGCATTTT.

This clonotype appeared many times. The genes are TRBV24-1 and TRBJ2-1; 7 positions match TRBD2. The junction had 9 bases not matched to a gene; V was cut back by 0 bases and J by 5 bases. Germline assignment: CDR1 KGHDR and CDR2 SFDVKD. The length of the CDR3 is 17 residues. CDR3 DNA: TGTGCCACCAGTGATTTGCCGGCGGGAGCTGAGCACAATGAGCAGTTCTTC. This translates into CATSDLPAGAEHNEQFF.

The CDR3 region is CATGERQGYEQYF. The CDR3 DNA reads as TGTGCCACCGGGGAGAGACAGGGCTACGAGCAGTACTTC. The chain links TRBV24-1 to TRBJ2-7, with 7 bases fitting TRBD1. Germline values: CDR1 KGHDR, CDR2 SFDVKD. The V and J ends lost 9 bases and 3 bases, in that order; junction bases with no gene match: 7. This CDR3 comprises 13 residues.

This chain links TRBV4-1 with TRBJ2-7; 9 nucleotides line up with TRBD2. The trim removed 2 bases at V and 0 bases at J, leaving 5 bases unmatched. The CDR3 runs 16 residues. The germline V gene has CDR1 MGHRA and CDR2 YSYEKL. The CDR3 spells CASSQHGLARSYEQYF. CDR3 coding DNA: TGCGCCAGCAGCCAACACGGACTAGCGCGCTCCTACGAGCAGTACTTC.

By sample share, this clonotype is medium-sized. Since a much larger clone is just one base distant, this may be a read error. CDR3 amino acids: CSARDPASGCNEQFF. DNA of the CDR3: TGCAGTGCTAGAGATCCGGCTAGCGGCTGCAATGAGCAGTTCTTC. The chain joins TRBV20-1 to TRBJ2-1, with TRBD2 identical over 7 bases. The CDR3 runs to 15 residues. Germline V CDR1 and CDR2: DFQATT, SNEGSKA (reference sequence). The junction had 8 bases not matched to a gene; V was cut back by 0 bases and J by 6 bases.

This clonotype was seen a single time. Here the CDR3 DNA reads TGCAGCGTTACCGGGACCCCTGGAGGCACTGAAGCTTTCTTT. This translates into CSVTGTPGGTEAFF. This rearrangement joins TRBV29-1 to TRBJ1-1; D is possibly TRBD1 (5 bases). The V end lost 5 bases, the J end lost 4 bases, and 17 bases lay between the germline ends. This CDR3 has 14 amino acids. Germline CDR1 and CDR2: SQVTM and ANQGSEA.

This clonotype is judged medium-sized. The V call is TRBV29-1, the J call TRBJ2-7, with a weak D call TRBD2 (6 bases). V was trimmed by 7 bases and J by 3 bases, leaving 13 bases between them. Germline assignment: CDR1 SQVTM and CDR2 ANQGSEA. CDR3 length equals 12 residues. Here the CDR3 reads CSGGGDLYEQYF. CDR3 in DNA: TGCAGCGGTGGCGGGGATCTCTACGAGCAGTACTTC.

This clonotype counts as medium-sized (0.01 to 0.1%). The rearrangement joins TRBV20-1 to TRBJ2-7; TRBD2 might be the D (6 bases). This CDR3 has 14 amino acids. V was clipped by 0 bases and J by 6 bases, with 15 bases between them. Germline V gene sequence: CDR1 DFQATT, CDR2 SNEGSKA (reference sequence). CDR3: CSARESGDRGEQYF. In DNA, the CDR3 is TGCAGTGCTAGAGAATCGGGGGATCGGGGCGAGCAGTACTTC.

This clonotype was seen ten or more times. This sequence joins TRBV6-4 and TRBJ2-3; 7 nucleotides align to TRBD2. The V and J ends lost 2 bases and 4 bases, in that order; junction bases with no gene match: 6. The CDR3 length is 15 residues. Germline assignment: CDR1 MRHNA and CDR2 SNTAGT. CDR3 in DNA: TGTGCCAGCAGTGACAGCGGGATCGGCCCAGATACGCAGTATTTT. It codes for CASSDSGIGPDTQYF.

A remark on this clonotype: The junction departs from the called germline gene at one end, perhaps through a read error. V gene TRBV5-1 combines with J gene TRBJ1-2; the D is unclear. Germline V gives CDR1 SGHRS, CDR2 YFSETQ. CDR3 size: 14 residues. The CDR3 sequence is CASSPNTRDHGCTF. CDR3 sequence (DNA): TGCGCCAGCAGCCCCAATACCCGCGACCATGGCTGCACCTTC.

The chain joins TRBV2 to TRBJ2-3; possible D gene TRBD2, 5 bases. Looked up from germline, CDR1 is SNHLY and CDR2 is FYNNEI. Deletions cut 7 bases from V and 5 bases from J, with 19 bases between. There are 15 residues in the CDR3. CDR3 region: CASIQLGPLGDTQYF. Written as DNA, the CDR3 is TGTGCCAGCATTCAACTAGGCCCATTGGGAGATACGCAGTATTTT.

This clonotype has ten or more counts. This sequence joins TRBV6-1 and TRBJ2-2; 8 nucleotides match TRBD2. Germline loops: CDR1 MNHNS, CDR2 SASEGT. V lost 3 bases and J lost 5; bases outside the gene matches: 8. The CDR3 has 16 amino acids. CDR3 sequence (DNA): TGTGCCAGCAGTGATCCCCCCGGGAGGGCAACCGGGGAGCTGTTTTTT. This gives the protein CASSDPPGRATGELFF.

The gene calls are TRBV20-1 and TRBJ1-5, with D unresolved. The length of the CDR3 is 14 residues. The V and J ends lost 6 bases and 6 bases respectively, with 18 bases between them. Germline V lookup: CDR1 DFQATT, CDR2 SNEGSKA (reference sequence). The CDR3 DNA reads as TGCAGTGCCCGAGCGTCCTATGAGGTTCAGCCCCAGCATTTT. As protein: CSARASYEVQPQHF.

Comments on this clonotype: A clone one base away is much larger, so this may be a read error. The rearrangement uses TRBV11-2 and TRBJ2-7; 7 bases align to TRBD1. The CDR3 has 14 amino acids. The germline V gene has CDR1 SGHAT and CDR2 FQNNGV. V dropped 4 bases and J dropped 0; count of bases not matched to a gene: 3. CDR3 in amino acids: CASSSGQSSYEQYF. CDR3 nucleotide sequence: TGTGCCAGCAGCTCGGGACAGAGCTCCTACGAGCAGTACTTC. The variable domain in full, completed from reference TRBV11-2 and TRBJ2-7, reads EAGVAQSPRYKIIEKRQSVAFWCNPISGHATLYWYQQILGQGPKLLIQFQNNGVVDDSQLPKDRFSAERLKGVDSTLKIQPAKLEDSAVYLCASSSGQSSYEQYFGPGTRLTVT.

This clonotype rates as medium-sized. The rearrangement joins TRBV7-2 to TRBJ2-7, with D uncertain. The CDR3 loop spans 14 amino acids. Per germline, CDR1 SGHTA and CDR2 FQGNSA. The V and J ends lost 2 bases and 3 bases respectively, with 11 bases between them. The DNA of the CDR3 is TGTGCCAGCAGCTTAAGCCCCATCAGCTACGAGCAGTACTTC. This codes for CASSLSPISYEQYF.

This clonotype is deemed medium-sized. Here the CDR3 reads CSARLQTLEAFF. In nucleotides, the CDR3 is TGCAGTGCTAGGTTACAAACCCTGGAAGCTTTCTTT. The chain is built from TRBV20-1 and TRBJ1-1; D remains unclear. Germline CDR1 and CDR2: DFQATT and SNEGSKA (reference sequence). The CDR3 is made up of 12 amino acids. The V gene lost 3 bases and the J gene lost 8 bases, with 13 bases spanning the gap.

The rearrangement uses TRBV5-1 and TRBJ2-1; D gene ambiguous. Germline V gene data show CDR1 as SGHRS and CDR2 as YFSETQ. This CDR3 has 15 residues. Trimming cost V 4 bases and J 2 bases, with 13 bases left between them. The CDR3 sequence: CASSPGRGAYNEQFF. The CDR3, as DNA: TGCGCCAGCAGCCCAGGACGAGGAGCCTACAATGAGCAGTTCTTC.

This clonotype was seen a handful of times. The CDR3 spells CASSVSGELFF. The CDR3 coding sequence is TGTGCCAGCAGCGTCTCCGGGGAGCTGTTTTTT. This chain joins TRBV7-9 and TRBJ2-2; unclear D gene. V gave up 5 bases and J gave up 6 bases, with 4 bases separating them. This CDR3 is built from 11 residues. Germline V gives CDR1 SEHNR, CDR2 FQNEAQ (reference sequence).